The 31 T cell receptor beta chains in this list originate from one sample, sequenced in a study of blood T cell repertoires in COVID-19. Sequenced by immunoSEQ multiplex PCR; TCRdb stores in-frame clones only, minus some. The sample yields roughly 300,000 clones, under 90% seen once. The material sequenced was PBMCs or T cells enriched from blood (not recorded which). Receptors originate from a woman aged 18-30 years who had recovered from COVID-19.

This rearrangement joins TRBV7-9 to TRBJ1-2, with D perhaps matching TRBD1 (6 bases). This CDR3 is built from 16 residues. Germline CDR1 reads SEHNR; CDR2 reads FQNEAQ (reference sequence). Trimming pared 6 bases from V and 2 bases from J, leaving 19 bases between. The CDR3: CASRPPRQARNYGYTF. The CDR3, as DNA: TGTGCCAGCAGACCCCCCCGACAGGCCCGAAACTATGGCTACACCTTC.

The CDR3 bases are TGTGCCAGCAGCTTTAGCGGGGGGAGGGATACGCAGTATTTT. Translation gives CASSFSGGRDTQYF. V is TRBV11-2 and J is TRBJ2-3; TRBD2 aligns across 10 bases. V was clipped by 3 bases and J by 6 bases; unmatched bases: 3. Germline V gene lookup returns CDR1 SGHAT and CDR2 FQNNGV. CDR3 length: 14 residues.

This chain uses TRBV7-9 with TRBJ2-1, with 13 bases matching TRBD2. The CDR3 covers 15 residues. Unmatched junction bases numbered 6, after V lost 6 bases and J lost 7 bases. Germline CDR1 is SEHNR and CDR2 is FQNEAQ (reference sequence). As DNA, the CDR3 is TGTGCCAGCAGTACCGGGACTAGCGGGGAGAATGAGCAGTTCTTC. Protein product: CASSTGTSGENEQFF. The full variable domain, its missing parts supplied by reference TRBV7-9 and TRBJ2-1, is DTGVSQNPRHKITKRGQNVTFRCDPISEHNRLYWYRQTLGQGPEFLTYFQNEAQLEKSRLLSDRFSAERPKGSFSTLEIQRTEQGDSAMYLCASSTGTSGENEQFFGPGTRLTVL.

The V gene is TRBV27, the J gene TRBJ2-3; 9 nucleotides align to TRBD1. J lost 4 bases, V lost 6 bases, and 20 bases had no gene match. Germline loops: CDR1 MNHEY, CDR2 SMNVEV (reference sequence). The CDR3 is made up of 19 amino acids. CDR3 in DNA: TGTGCCAGCAGGCCCAAGCCGTACTCCGGGACAGGGATCGCAGATACGCAGTATTTT. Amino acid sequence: CASRPKPYSGTGIADTQYF.

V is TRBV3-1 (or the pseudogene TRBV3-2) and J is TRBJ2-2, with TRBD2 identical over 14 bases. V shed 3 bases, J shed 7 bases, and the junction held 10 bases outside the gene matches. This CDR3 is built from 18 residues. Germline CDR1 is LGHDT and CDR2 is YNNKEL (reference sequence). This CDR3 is CASSQGLAGAMNGGELFF. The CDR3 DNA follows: TGTGCCAGCAGCCAGGGACTAGCGGGGGCGATGAATGGCGGGGAGCTGTTTTTT.

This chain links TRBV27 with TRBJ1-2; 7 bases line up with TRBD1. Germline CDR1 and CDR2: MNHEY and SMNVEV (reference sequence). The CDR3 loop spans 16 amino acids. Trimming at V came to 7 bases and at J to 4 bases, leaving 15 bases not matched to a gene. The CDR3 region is CASTHLRVGQSYGYTF. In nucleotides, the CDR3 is TGTGCCAGCACTCATTTGAGGGTGGGACAGAGCTATGGCTACACCTTC.

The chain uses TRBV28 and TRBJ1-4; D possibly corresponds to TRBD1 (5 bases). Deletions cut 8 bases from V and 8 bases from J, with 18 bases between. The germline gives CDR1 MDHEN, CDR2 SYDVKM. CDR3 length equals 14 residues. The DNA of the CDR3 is TGTGCCAGCCACCTTTCGAGGGGAGGAGAAAAACTGTTTTTT. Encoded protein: CASHLSRGGEKLFF.

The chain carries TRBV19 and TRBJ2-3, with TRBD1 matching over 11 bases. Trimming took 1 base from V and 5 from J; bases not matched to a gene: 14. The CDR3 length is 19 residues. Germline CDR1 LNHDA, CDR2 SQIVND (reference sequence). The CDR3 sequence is CASSIVPILGQGARDTQYF. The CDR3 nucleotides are TGTGCCAGTAGTATAGTCCCCATCCTCGGACAGGGGGCCAGAGATACGCAGTATTTT.

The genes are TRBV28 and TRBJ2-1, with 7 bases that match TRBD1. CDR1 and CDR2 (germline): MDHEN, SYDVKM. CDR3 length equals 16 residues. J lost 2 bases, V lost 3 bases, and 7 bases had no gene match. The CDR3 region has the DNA TGTGCCAGCAGTTTGGTCAGGGACAGTGCCTACAATGAGCAGTTCTTC. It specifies CASSLVRDSAYNEQFF.

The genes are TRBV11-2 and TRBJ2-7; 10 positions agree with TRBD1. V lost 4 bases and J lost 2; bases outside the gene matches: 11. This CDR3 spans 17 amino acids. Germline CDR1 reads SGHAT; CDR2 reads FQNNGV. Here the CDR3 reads CASSSSPGQGTPYEQYF. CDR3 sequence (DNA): TGTGCCAGCAGCTCATCGCCGGGACAGGGGACCCCCTACGAGCAGTACTTC.

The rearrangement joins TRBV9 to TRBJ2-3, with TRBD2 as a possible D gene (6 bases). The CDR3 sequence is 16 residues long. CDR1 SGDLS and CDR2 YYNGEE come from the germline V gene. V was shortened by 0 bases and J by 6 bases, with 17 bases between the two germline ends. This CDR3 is CASSVGDLDLTDTQYF. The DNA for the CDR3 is TGTGCCAGCAGCGTAGGGGACTTAGATTTAACGGATACGCAGTATTTT.

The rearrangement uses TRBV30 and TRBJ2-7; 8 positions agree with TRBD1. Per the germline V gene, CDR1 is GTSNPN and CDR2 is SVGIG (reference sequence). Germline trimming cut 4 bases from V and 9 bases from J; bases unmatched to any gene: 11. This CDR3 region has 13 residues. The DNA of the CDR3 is TGTGCCTGGAATATCGGGACAGGCCCAGCGCAGTACTTC. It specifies CAWNIGTGPAQYF.

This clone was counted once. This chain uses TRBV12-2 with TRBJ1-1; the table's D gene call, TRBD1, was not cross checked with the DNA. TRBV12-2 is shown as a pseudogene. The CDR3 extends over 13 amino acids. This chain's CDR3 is CASRIDRNTEAFF. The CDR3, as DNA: TGTGCAAGTCGGATCGACAGGAACACTGAAGCTTTCTTT.

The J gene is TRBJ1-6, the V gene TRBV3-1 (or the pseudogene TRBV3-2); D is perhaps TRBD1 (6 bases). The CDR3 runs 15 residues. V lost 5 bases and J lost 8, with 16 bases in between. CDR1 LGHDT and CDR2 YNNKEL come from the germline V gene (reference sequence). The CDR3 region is CASSYGTGGDSPLHF. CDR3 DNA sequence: TGTGCCAGCAGCTATGGGACGGGGGGCGATTCACCCCTCCACTTT.

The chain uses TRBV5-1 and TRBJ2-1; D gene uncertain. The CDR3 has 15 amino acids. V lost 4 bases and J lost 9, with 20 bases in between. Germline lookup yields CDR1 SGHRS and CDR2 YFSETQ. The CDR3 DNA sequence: TGCGCCAGCAGCAATACACCACCCCGTCCCCCTGAGCAGTTCTTC. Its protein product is CASSNTPPRPPEQFF. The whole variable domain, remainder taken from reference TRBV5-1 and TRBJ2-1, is KAGVTQTPRYLIKTRGQQVTLSCSPISGHRSVSWYQQTPGQGLQFLFEYFSETQRNKGNFPGRFSGRQFSNSRSEMNVSTLELGDSALYLCASSNTPPRPPEQFFGPGTRLTVL.

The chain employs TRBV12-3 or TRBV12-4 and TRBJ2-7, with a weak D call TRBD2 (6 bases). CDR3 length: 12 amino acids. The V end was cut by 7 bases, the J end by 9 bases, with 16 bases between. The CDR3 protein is CASTSQGGRQYF. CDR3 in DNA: TGTGCCAGCACCTCTCAGGGAGGACGGCAGTACTTC.

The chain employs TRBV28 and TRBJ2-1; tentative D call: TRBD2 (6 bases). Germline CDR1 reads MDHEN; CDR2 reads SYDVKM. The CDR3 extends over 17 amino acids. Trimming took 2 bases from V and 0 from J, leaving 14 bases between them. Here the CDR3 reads CASSLEAGLSSYNEQFF. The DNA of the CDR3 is TGTGCCAGCAGTTTAGAAGCGGGCCTCAGCTCCTACAATGAGCAGTTCTTC. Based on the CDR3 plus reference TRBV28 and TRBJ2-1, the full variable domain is DVKVTQSSRYLVKRTGEKVFLECVQDMDHENMFWYRQDPGLGLRLIYFSYDVKMKEKGDIPEGYSVSREKKERFSLILESASTNQTSMYLCASSLEAGLSSYNEQFFGPGTRLTVL.

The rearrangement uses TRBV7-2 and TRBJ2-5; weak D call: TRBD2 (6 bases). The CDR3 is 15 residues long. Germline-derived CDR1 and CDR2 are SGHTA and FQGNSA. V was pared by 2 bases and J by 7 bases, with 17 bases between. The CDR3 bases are TGTGCCAGCAGCTTAAACAAGGGGCGGGGAGTGACCCAGTACTTC. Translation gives CASSLNKGRGVTQYF. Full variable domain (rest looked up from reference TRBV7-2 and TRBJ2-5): GAGVSQSPSNKVTEKGKDVELRCDPISGHTALYWYRQSLGQGLEFLIYFQGNSAPDKSGLPSDRFSAERTGGSVSTLTIQRTQQEDSAVYLCASSLNKGRGVTQYFGPGTRLLVL.

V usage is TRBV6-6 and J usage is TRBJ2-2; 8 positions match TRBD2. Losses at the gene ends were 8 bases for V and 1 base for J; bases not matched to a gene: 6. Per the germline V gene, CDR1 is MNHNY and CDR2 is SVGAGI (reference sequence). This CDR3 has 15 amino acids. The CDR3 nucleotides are TGTGCCAGCCTCTCACTAGCGGTGAACACCGGGGAGCTGTTTTTT. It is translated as CASLSLAVNTGELFF.

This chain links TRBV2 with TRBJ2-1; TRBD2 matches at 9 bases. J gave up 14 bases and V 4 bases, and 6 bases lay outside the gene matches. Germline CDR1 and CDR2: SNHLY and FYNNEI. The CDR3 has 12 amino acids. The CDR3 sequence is CASSVVAGEEFF. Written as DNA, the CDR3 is TGTGCCAGCAGTGTAGTAGCGGGGGAGGAGTTCTTC.

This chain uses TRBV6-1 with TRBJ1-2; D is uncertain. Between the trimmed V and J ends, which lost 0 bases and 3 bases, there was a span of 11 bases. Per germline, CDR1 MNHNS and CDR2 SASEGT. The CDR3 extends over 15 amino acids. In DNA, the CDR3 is TGTGCCAGCAGTGAAGCGTGGGGAGAGTACTATGGCTACACCTTC. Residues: CASSEAWGEYYGYTF.

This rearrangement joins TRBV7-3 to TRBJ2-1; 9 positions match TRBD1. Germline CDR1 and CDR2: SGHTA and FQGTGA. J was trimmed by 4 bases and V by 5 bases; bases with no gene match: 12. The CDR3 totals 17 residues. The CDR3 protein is CASSPIDRGARYNEQFF. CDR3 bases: TGTGCCAGCAGCCCTATTGACAGGGGGGCCAGATACAATGAGCAGTTCTTC.

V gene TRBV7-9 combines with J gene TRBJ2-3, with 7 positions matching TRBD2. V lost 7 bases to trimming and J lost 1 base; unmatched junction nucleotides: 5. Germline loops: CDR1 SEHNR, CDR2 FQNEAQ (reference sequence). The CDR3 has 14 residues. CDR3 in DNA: TGTGCCAGCACCCAACTAGCGCGCACAGATACGCAGTATTTT. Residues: CASTQLARTDTQYF.

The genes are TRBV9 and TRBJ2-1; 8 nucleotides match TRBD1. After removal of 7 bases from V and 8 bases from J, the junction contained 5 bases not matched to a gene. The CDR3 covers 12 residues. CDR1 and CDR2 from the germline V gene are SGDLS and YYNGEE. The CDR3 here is CASGQGAYEQFF. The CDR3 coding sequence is TGTGCCAGCGGTCAGGGGGCCTATGAGCAGTTCTTC. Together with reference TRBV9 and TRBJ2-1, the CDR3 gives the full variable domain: DSGVTQTPKHLITATGQRVTLRCSPRSGDLSVYWYQQSLDQGLQFLIQYYNGEERAKGNILERFSAQQFPDLHSELNLSSLELGDSALYFCASGQGAYEQFFGPGTRLTVL.

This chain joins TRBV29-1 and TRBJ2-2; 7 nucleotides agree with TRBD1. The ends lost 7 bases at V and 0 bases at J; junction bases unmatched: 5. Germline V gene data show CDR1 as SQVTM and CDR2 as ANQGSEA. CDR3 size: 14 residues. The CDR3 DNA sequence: TGCAGCGCGTTGACAGGGCCGAACACCGGGGAGCTGTTTTTT. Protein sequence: CSALTGPNTGELFF.

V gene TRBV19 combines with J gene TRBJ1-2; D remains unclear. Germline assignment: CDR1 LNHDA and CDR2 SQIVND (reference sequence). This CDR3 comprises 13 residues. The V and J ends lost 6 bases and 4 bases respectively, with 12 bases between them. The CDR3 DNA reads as TGTGCCAGTAGCTCGACACCCCCCTATGGCTACACCTTC. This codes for CASSSTPPYGYTF.

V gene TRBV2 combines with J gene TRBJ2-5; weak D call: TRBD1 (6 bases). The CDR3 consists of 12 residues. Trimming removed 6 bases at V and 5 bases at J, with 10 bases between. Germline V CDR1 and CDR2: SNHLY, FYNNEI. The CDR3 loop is CASSFDRETQYF. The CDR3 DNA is TGTGCCAGCAGCTTCGACAGGGAGACCCAGTACTTC.

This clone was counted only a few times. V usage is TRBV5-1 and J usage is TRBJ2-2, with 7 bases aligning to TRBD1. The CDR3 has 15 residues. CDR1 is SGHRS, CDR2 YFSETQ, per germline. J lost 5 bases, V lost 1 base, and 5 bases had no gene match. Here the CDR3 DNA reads TGCGCCAGCAGCTTGATCAGGGGGAGAACCGGGGAGCTGTTTTTT. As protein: CASSLIRGRTGELFF. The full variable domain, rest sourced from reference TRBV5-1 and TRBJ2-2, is KAGVTQTPRYLIKTRGQQVTLSCSPISGHRSVSWYQQTPGQGLQFLFEYFSETQRNKGNFPGRFSGRQFSNSRSEMNVSTLELGDSALYLCASSLIRGRTGELFFGEGSRLTVL.

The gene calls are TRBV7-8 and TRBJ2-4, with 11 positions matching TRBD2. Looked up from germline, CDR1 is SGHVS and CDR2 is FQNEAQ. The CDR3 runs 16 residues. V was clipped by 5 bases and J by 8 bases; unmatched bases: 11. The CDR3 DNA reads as TGTGCCAGCAGCCAGAGACTAGCGGGGCTTAGGGACATTCAGTACTTC. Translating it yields CASSQRLAGLRDIQYF.

In DNA form, the CDR3 reads TGCGCCAGCAGCCAGGGCACCGTTACAGGGGGCTATGACTATGGCTACACCTTC. Translating gives CASSQGTVTGGYDYGYTF. The genes are TRBV4-1 and TRBJ1-2; 9 bases map to TRBD1. V trimming: 3 bases; J trimming: 3 bases; junction bases outside the gene matches: 14. CDR3 length: 18 residues. Germline V gene lookup returns CDR1 MGHRA and CDR2 YSYEKL.

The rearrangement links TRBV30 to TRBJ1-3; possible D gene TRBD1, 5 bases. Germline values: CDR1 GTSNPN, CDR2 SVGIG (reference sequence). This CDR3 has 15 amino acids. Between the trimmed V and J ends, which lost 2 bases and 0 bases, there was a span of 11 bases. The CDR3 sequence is CAWSLGGSSGNTIYF. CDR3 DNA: TGTGCCTGGAGTCTCGGGGGGAGCTCTGGAAACACCATATATTTT.